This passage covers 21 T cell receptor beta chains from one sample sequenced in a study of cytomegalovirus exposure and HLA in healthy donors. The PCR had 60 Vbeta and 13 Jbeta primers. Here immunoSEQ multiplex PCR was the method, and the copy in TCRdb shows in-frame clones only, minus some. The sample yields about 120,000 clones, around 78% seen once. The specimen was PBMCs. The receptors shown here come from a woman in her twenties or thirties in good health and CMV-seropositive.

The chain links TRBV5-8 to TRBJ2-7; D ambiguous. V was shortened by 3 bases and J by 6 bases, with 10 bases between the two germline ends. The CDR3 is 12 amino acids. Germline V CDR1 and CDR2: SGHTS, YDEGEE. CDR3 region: CASSSRIGEQYF. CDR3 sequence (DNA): TGTGCCAGCAGCTCCAGGATCGGCGAGCAGTACTTC. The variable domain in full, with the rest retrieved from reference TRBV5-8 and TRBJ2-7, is EAGVTQSPTHLIKTRGQQATLRCSPISGHTSVYWYQQALGLGLQFLLWYDEGEERNRGNFPPRFSGRQFPNYSSELNVNALELEDSALYLCASSSRIGEQYFGPGTRLTVT.

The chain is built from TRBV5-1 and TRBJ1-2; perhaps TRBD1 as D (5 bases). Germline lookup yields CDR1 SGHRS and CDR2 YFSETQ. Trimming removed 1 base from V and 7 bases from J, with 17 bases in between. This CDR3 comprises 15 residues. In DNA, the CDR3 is TGCGCCAGCAGCTTGTCTCAGGGAGGAAAAGCTGGCTACACCTTC. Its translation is CASSLSQGGKAGYTF. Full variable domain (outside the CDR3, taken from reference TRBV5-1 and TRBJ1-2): KAGVTQTPRYLIKTRGQQVTLSCSPISGHRSVSWYQQTPGQGLQFLFEYFSETQRNKGNFPGRFSGRQFSNSRSEMNVSTLELGDSALYLCASSLSQGGKAGYTFGSGTRLTVV.

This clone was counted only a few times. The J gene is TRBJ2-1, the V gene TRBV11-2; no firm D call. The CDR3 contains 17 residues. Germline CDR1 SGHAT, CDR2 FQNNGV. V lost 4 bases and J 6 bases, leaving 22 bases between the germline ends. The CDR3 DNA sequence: TGTGCCAGCAGCTCCCTGAGTTCTAGACCTAAATTCAATGAGCAGTTCTTC. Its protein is CASSSLSSRPKFNEQFF.

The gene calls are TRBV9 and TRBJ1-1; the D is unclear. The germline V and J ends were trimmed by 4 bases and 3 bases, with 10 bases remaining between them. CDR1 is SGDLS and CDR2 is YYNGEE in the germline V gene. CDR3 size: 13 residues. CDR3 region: CASSHGVDTEAFF. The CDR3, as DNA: TGTGCCAGCAGCCACGGGGTTGACACTGAAGCTTTCTTT.

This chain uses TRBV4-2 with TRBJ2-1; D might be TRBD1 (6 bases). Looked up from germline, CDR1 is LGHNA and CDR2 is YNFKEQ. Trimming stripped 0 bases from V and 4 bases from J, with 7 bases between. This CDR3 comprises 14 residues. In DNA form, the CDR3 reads TGTGCCAGCAGCCAAGAGGACAGTTACAATGAGCAGTTCTTC. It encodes CASSQEDSYNEQFF.

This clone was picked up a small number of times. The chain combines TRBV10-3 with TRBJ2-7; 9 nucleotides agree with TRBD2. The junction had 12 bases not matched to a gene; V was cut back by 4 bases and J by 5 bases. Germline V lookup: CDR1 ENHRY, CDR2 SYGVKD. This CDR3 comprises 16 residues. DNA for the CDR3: TGTGCCATCAGTGGGGCTACGGGCGGGGGGGCCCACGAGCAGTACTTC. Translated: CAISGATGGGAHEQYF.

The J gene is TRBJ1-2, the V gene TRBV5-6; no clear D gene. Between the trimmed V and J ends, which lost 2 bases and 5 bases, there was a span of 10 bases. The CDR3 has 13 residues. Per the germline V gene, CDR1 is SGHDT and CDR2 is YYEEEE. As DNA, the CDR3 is TGTGCCAGCAGCTTAATATCCCTTTATGGCTACACCTTC. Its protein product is CASSLISLYGYTF.

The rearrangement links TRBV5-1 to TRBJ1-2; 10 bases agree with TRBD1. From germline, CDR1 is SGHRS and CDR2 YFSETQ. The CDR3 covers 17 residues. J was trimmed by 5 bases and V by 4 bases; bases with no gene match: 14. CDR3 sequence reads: CASSRSLAGQGNYGYTF. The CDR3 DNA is TGCGCCAGCAGCCGAAGCCTGGCGGGACAGGGGAATTATGGCTACACCTTC.

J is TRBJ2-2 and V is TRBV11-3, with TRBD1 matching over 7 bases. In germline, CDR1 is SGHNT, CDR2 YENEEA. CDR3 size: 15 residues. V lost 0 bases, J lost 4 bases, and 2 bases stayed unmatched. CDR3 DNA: TGTGCCAGCAGCTTAGAAGGGGGCAGCACCGGGGAGCTGTTTTTT. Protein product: CASSLEGGSTGELFF.

The CDR3 protein is CASSSDNSLFGYTF. The CDR3 DNA sequence: TGCGCCAGCAGCTCGGACAACTCCCTTTTCGGCTACACCTTC. The rearrangement links TRBV5-1 to TRBJ1-2, with a possible D match to TRBD1 (5 bases). Germline V gives CDR1 SGHRS, CDR2 YFSETQ. The CDR3 covers 14 residues. The V end lost 3 bases, the J end lost 8 bases, and 17 bases lay between the germline ends.

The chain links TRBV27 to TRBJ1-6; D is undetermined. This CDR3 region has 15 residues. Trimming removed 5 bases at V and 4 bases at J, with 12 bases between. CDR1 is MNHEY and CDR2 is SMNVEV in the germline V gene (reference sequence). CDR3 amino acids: CASSPRGRYNSPLHF. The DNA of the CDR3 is TGTGCCAGCAGTCCACGCGGGCGGTATAATTCACCCCTCCACTTT.

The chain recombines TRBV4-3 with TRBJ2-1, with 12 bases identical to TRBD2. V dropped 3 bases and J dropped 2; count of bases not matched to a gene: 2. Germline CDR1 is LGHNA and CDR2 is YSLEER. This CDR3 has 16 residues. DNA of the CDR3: TGCGCCAGCAGCCAGGCTAGCGGGGGGGCCTACAATGAGCAGTTCTTC. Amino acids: CASSQASGGAYNEQFF.

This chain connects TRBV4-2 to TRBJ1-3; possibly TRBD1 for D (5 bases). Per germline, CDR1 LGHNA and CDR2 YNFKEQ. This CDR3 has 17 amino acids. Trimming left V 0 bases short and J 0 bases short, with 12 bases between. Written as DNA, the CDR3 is TGTGCCAGCAGCCAAGACCCCAGGGCTACCTCTGGAAACACCATATATTTT. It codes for CASSQDPRATSGNTIYF.

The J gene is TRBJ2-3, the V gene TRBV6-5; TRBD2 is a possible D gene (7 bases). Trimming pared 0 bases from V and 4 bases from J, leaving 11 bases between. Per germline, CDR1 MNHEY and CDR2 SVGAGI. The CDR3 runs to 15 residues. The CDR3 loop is CASSYSRGGADTQYF. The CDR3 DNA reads TGTGCCAGCAGTTACTCGAGGGGGGGGGCAGATACGCAGTATTTT.

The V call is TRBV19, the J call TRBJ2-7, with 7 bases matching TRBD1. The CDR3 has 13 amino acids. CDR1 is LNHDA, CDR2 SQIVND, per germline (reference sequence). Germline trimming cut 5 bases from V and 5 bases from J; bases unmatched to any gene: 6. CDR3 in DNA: TGTGCCAGTAGTCTCCGGACAGGTGACGAGCAGTACTTC. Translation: CASSLRTGDEQYF. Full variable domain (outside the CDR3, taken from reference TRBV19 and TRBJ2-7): DGGITQSPKYLFRKEGQNVTLSCEQNLNHDAMYWYRQDPGQGLRLIYYSQIVNDFQKGDIAEGYSVSREKKESFPLTVTSAQKNPTAFYLCASSLRTGDEQYFGPGTRLTVT.

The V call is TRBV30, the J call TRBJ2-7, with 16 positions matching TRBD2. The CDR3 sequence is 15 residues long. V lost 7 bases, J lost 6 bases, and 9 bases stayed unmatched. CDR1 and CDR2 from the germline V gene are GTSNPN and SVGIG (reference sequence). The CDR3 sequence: CASGTSGGAFSEQYF. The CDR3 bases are TGTGCCTCCGGGACTAGCGGGGGGGCCTTTAGCGAGCAGTACTTC.

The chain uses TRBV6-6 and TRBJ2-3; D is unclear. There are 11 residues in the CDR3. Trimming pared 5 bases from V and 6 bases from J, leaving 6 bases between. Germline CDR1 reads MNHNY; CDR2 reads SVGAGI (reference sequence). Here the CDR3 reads CASSPMDTQYF. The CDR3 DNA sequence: TGTGCCAGCAGTCCAATGGATACGCAGTATTTT.

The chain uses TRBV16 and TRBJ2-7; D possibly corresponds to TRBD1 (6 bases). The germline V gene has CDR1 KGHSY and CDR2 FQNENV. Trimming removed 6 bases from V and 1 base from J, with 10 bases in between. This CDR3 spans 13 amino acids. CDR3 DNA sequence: TGTGCCAGCAGACAGGGCACTTCCTACGAGCAGTACTTC. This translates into CASRQGTSYEQYF.

The chain's CDR3 is CASSLVSGAQETQYF. The CDR3 DNA is TGTGCCAGCAGCTTAGTTTCGGGAGCGCAAGAGACCCAGTACTTC. The rearrangement links TRBV7-2 to TRBJ2-5, with a tentative D call TRBD2 (6 bases). In germline, CDR1 is SGHTA, CDR2 FQGNSA. This CDR3 region has 15 residues. V gave up 1 base and J gave up 2 bases, with 11 bases separating them.

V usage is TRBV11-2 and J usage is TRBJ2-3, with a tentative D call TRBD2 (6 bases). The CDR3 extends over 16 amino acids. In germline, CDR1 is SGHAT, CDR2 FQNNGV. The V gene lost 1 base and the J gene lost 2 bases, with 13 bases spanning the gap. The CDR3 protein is CASSLVGGVVTDTQYF. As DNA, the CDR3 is TGTGCCAGCAGCTTAGTAGGCGGGGTGGTCACAGATACGCAGTATTTT. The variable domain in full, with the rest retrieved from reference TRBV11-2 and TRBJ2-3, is EAGVAQSPRYKIIEKRQSVAFWCNPISGHATLYWYQQILGQGPKLLIQFQNNGVVDDSQLPKDRFSAERLKGVDSTLKIQPAKLEDSAVYLCASSLVGGVVTDTQYFGPGTRLTVL.

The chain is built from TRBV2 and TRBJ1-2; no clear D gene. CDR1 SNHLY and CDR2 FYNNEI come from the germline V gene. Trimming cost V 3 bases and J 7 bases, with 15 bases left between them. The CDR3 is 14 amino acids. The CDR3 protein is CASSESGGGGGYTF. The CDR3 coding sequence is TGTGCCAGCAGTGAGTCGGGAGGAGGTGGTGGCTACACCTTC.